The clone carrying this T cell receptor (beta chain) was detected only once. Its antigen is as yet unknown. This table comes from immunoSEQ multiplex PCR, and its TCRdb copy is limited to in-frame clones, with some not included. The sample consists of 130,000 to 150,000 clones, about 86% of them appearing once. Germline V lookup: CDR1 MNHEY, CDR2 SVGAGI. The CDR3 sequence is 13 residues long. Trimming pared 8 bases from V and 0 bases from J, leaving 8 bases between. The donors were members of the roughly 120-subject validation cohort (separate from the roughly 680-subject first cohort). This specimen comes from a study of cytomegalovirus exposure and HLA in healthy donors. Looking at the study overall: Both the approximately 130 validation repertoires and the approximately 640 first-cohort repertoires used the same platform, as reported by a later analysis. Study results and limitations: According to reports, the classifier identified cytomegalovirus status with high specificity and sensitivity. TCR beta chains numbering some 160 were designated cytomegalovirus-associated.

The receptor comes from a man aged 18 to 29 in good health and CMV-seronegative. The source material was PBMCs. The V gene is TRBV6-5, the J gene TRBJ2-1, with D unresolved. In DNA form, the CDR3 reads TGTGCCAGCTCATCGGTCTCCTACAATGAGCAGTTCTTC. This encodes CASSSVSYNEQFF.